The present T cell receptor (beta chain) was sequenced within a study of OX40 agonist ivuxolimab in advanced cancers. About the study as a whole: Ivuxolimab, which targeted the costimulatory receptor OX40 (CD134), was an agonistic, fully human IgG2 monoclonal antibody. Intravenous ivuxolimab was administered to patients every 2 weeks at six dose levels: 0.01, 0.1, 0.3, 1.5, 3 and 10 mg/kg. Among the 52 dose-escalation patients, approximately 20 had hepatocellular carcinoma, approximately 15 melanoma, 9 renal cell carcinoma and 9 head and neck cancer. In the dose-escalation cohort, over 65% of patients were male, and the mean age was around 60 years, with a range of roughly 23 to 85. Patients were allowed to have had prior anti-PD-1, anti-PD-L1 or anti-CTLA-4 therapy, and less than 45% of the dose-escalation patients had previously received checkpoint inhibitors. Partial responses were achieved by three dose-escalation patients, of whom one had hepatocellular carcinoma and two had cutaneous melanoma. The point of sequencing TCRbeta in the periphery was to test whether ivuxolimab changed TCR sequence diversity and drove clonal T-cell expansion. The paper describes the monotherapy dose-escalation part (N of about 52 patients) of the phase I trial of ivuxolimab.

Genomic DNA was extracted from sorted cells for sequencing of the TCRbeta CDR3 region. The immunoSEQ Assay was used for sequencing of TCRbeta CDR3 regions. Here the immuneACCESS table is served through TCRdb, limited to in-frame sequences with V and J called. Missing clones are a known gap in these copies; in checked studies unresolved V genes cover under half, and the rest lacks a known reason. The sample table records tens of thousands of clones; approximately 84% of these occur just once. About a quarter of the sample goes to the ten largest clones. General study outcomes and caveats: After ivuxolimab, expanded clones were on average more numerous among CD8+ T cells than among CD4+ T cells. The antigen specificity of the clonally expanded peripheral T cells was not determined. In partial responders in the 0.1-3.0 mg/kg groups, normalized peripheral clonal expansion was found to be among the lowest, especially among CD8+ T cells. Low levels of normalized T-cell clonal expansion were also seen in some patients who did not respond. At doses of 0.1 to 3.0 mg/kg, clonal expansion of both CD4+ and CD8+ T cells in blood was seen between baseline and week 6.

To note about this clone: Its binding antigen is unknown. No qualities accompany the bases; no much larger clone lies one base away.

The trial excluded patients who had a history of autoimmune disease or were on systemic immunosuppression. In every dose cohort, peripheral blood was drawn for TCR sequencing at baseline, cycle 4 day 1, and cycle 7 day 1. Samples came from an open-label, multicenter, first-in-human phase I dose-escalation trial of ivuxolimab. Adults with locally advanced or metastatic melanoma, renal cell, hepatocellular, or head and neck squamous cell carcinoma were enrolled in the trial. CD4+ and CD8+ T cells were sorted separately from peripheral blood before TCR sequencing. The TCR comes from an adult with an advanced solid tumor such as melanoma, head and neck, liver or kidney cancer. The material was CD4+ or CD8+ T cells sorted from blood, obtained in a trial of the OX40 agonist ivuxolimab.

The DNA sequence is TGTGCCAGCAGCCAGTGGACAGGGGCTGAAGCTTTCTTT. Its translation reads: CASSQWTGAEAFF. The V and J segments used are TRBV14 and TRBJ1-1, with 9 central nucleotides matching TRBD1. The germline V gene yields SGHDN for CDR1 and FVKESK for CDR2. Trimming accounts for 3 bases at V and 6 bases at J, while the number of junction bases matched to no gene is 2. Spanning cysteine to phenylalanine, the CDR3 consists of 13 amino acids. Left in the record is the CDR3 DNA by itself, 39 bases read in frame from the first base.